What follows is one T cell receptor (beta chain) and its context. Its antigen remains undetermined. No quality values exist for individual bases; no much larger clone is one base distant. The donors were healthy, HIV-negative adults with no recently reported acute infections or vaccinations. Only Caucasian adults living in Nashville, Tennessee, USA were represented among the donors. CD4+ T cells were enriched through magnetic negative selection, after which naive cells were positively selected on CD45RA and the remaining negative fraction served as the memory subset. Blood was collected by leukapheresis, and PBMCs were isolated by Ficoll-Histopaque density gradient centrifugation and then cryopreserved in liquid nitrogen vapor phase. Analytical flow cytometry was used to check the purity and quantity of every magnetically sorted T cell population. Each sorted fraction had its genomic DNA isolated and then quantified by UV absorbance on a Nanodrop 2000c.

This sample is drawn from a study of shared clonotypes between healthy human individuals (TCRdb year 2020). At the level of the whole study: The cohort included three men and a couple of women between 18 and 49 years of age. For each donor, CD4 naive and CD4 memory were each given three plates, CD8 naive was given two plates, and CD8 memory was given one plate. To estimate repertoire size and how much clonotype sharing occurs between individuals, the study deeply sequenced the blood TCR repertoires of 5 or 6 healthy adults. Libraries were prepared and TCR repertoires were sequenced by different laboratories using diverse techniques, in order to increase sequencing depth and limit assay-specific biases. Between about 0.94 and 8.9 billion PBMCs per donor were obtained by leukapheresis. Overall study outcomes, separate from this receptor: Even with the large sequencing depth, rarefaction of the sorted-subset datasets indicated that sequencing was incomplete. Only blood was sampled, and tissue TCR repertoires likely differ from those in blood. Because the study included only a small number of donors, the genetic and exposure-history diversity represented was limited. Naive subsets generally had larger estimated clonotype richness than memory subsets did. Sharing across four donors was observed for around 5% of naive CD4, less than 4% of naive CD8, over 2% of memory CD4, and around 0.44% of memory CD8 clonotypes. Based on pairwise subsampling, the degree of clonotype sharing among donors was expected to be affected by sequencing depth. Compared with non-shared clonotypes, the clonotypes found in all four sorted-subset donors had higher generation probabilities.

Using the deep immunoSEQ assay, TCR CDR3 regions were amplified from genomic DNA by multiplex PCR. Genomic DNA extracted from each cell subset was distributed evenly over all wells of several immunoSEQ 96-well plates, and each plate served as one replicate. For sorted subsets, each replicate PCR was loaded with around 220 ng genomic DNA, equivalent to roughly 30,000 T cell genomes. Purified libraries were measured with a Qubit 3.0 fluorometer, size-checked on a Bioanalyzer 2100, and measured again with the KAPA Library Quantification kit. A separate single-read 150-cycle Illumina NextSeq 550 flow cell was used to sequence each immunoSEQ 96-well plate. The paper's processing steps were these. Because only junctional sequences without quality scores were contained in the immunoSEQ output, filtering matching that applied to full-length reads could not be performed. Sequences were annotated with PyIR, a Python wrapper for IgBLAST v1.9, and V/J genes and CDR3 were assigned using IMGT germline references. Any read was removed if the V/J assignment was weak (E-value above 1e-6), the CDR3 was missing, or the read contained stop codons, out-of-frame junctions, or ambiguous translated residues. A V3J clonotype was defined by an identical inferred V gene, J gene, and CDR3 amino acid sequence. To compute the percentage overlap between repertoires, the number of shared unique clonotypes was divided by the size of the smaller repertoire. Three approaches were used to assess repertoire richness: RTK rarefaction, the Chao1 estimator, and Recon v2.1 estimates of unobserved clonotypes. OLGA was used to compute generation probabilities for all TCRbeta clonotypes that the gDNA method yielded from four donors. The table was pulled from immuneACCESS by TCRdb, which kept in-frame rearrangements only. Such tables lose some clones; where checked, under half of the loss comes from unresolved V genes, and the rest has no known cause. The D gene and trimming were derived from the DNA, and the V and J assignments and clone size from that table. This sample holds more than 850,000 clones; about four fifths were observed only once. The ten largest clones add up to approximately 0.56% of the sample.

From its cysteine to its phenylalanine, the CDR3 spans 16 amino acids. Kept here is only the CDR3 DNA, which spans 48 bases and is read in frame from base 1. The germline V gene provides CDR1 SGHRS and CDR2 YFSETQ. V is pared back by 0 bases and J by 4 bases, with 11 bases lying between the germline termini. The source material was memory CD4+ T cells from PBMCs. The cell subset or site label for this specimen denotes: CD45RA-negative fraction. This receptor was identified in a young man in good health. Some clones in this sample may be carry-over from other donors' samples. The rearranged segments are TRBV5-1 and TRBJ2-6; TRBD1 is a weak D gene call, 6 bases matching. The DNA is TGCGCCAGCAGCTTGGACAGGGCGGGCGGGGCCAACGTCCTGACTTTC. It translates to CASSLDRAGGANVLTF.